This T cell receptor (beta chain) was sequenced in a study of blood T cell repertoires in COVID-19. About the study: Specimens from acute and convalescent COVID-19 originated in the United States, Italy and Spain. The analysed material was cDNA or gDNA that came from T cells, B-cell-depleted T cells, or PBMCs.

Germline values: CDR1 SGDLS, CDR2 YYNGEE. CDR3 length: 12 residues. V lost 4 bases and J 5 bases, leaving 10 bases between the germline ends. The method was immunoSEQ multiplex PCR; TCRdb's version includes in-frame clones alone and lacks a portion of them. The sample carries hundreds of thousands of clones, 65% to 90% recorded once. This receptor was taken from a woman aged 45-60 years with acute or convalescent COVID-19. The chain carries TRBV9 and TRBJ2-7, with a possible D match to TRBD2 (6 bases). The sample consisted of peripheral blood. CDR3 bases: TGTGCCAGCAGCTCCGGGGGTAACGAGCAGTACTTC. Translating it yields CASSSGGNEQYF.